This TCR beta chain was sequenced for a study of T cells in localized non-small cell lung cancer. Regarding the study as a whole: Highest T cell clonality was seen in uninvolved adjacent lung, surpassing that measured in tumor.

This clone was observed a few times. Its antigen remains unknown. Assay: immunoSEQ multiplex PCR; the TCRdb copy retains only in-frame clones and omits some. This sample has 2,200 or so clones, with roughly 25% found just once. The ends lost 6 bases at V and 0 bases at J; junction bases unmatched: 7. Germline loops: CDR1 KGHSH, CDR2 LQKENI. The CDR3 sequence is 17 residues long. The sequence was obtained from a man aged 40 to 75 with stage III lung adenocarcinoma. Specimen: lung tumor tissue, collected before any cancer treatment. V and J are TRBV18 and TRBJ1-3, with 11 positions matching TRBD1. The CDR3 DNA reads as TGTGCCAGCTCCGGACAGGGGGCACTCCTCTCTGGAAACACCATATATTTT. Translation gives CASSGQGALLSGNTIYF.